These 9 T cell receptor beta chains came from one sample sequenced in a study of OX40 agonist ivuxolimab in advanced cancers. Sequencing used immunoSEQ multiplex PCR; TCRdb keeps in-frame clones, though not all of them. This repertoire shows 82,000 or so clones, roughly 92% found once; its top ten account for about 0.7%. Sample: CD4+ or CD8+ T cells sorted from blood, taken in a trial of the OX40 agonist ivuxolimab. The receptor source for this set is an adult with an advanced solid tumor such as melanoma, head and neck, liver or kidney cancer.

The rearrangement joins TRBV7-2 to TRBJ2-7; D is possibly TRBD1 (6 bases). Looked up from germline, CDR1 is SGHTA and CDR2 is FQGNSA. The CDR3 spans 14 residues. Deletions cut 3 bases from V and 4 bases from J, with 13 bases between. CDR3 bases: TGTGCCAGCAGCTTCCGGGACAAAAGATACGAGCAGTACTTC. Its translation is CASSFRDKRYEQYF.

The chain recombines TRBV4-1 with TRBJ2-3, with 7 bases lining up with TRBD1. CDR3 length: 18 amino acids. The V gene's germline CDR1 is MGHRA and CDR2 YSYEKL. The junction had 9 bases not matched to a gene; V was cut back by 0 bases and J by 0 bases. This CDR3 reads CASSQDWKTGYSTDTQYF. The CDR3 coding sequence is TGCGCCAGCAGCCAAGACTGGAAGACAGGGTATAGCACAGATACGCAGTATTTT.

The J gene is TRBJ2-1, the V gene TRBV19; 9 nucleotides agree with TRBD1. In germline, CDR1 is LNHDA, CDR2 SQIVND (reference sequence). CDR3 length: 16 amino acids. The J segment lost 12 bases and the V segment lost 3 bases, leaving 15 bases of the junction unmatched. Here the CDR3 reads CASSISGTGTQGGQFF. The CDR3 DNA sequence: TGTGCCAGTAGTATCAGTGGGACAGGGACTCAGGGGGGGCAGTTCTTC.

V gene TRBV6-5 combines with J gene TRBJ1-6; D is undetermined. CDR1 MNHEY and CDR2 SVGAGI come from the germline V gene. The V end lost 2 bases, the J end lost 6 bases, and 14 bases lay between the germline ends. The CDR3 is 16 amino acids. DNA of the CDR3: TGTGCCAGCAGTTACGCGAATAGAAGATCTAATTCACCCCTCCACTTT. It is translated as CASSYANRRSNSPLHF.

This clone has a single count. The V call is TRBV4-1, the J call TRBJ2-2, with a weak D call TRBD1 (5 bases). Germline assignment: CDR1 MGHRA and CDR2 YSYEKL. The CDR3 has 15 residues. The germline V and J ends were trimmed by 6 bases and 4 bases, with 15 bases remaining between them. The DNA of the CDR3 is TGCGCCAGCAGTCGCCAAGATCAGGGCACCGGGGAGCTGTTTTTT. Translated, it gives CASSRQDQGTGELFF.

The chain carries TRBV5-3 and TRBJ2-5; D gene ambiguous. TRBV5-3 is an ORF, and what it does is uncertain. This CDR3 is 11 amino acids long. Trimming took 7 bases from V and 5 from J, leaving 9 bases between them. This chain's CDR3 is CARFLEETQYF. The CDR3 DNA is TGTGCCAGATTTTTAGAGGAGACCCAGTACTTC.

The CDR3 sequence: CASSDPPGRPTAQYF. The CDR3 DNA sequence: TGTGCCAGCAGCGACCCGCCGGGCAGGCCCACCGCCCAGTACTTC. The rearrangement links TRBV9 to TRBJ2-5; D is ambiguous. The CDR3 extends over 15 amino acids. Trimming took off 3 bases at V and 9 bases at J, with 21 bases between the two ends. CDR1 is SGDLS, CDR2 YYNGEE, per germline.

This sequence joins TRBV11-2 and TRBJ1-3; D is unclear. CDR3 size: 16 residues. Germline V gene lookup returns CDR1 SGHAT and CDR2 FQNNGV. V was pared by 0 bases and J by 4 bases, with 13 bases between. CDR3 residues: CASSLDFGRVGNTIYF. The DNA of the CDR3 is TGTGCCAGCAGCTTAGATTTTGGGAGGGTCGGAAACACCATATATTTT.

The DNA for the CDR3 is TGTGCCACCAGCGTAGGGGGCCCCCAAGAGACCCAGTACTTC. The encoded protein is CATSVGGPQETQYF. The V call is TRBV15, the J call TRBJ2-5; the match to TRBD1 covers 7 bases. This CDR3 is built from 14 residues. Germline CDR1 is LNHNV and CDR2 is YYDKDF (reference sequence). V was clipped by 5 bases and J by 1 base; unmatched bases: 4.